These T cell receptor beta chains were read from a single sample in a study of T cells in Graves' hyperthyroidism and ophthalmopathy. One entry per CDR3 protein, called by TCRdb with MiXCR from the multiplex PCR reads. In the table there are approximately 380,000 distinct CDR3 sequences, about 18% of which are singletons. What was sequenced was blood. The receptor set was obtained from a man aged 18 to 30 with Graves' ophthalmopathy. CDR3s include the opening cysteine and the closing phenylalanine or tryptophan. Fields, in order: D gene, J gene, V gene, clone size, CDR3 protein, CDR3 DNA. The D gene is left open where the match is weak. The size of a clone is reported for some rows only, either as once, few or many, or as a class for expanded clones.

D: NA
J: TRBJ1-5
V: TRBV13
size: few
CDR3: CASSLGRGPVGAKNQPQHF
DNA: TGTGCCAGCAGCTTAGGCCGGGGTCCCGTAGGGGCCAAGAATCAGCCCCAGCATTTT

D: NA
J: TRBJ1-5
V: TRBV11-2
size: many
CDR3: CASSLDGSGQSNQPQHF
DNA: TGTGCCAGCAGCTTAGACGGCTCAGGGCAATCAAATCAGCCCCAGCATTTT

D: TRBD1
J: TRBJ2-3
V: TRBV3-1
size: many
CDR3: CASSPPPGQGPDTQYF
DNA: TGTGCCAGCAGCCCACCTCCGGGACAGGGTCCAGATACGCAGTATTTT

D: NA
J: TRBJ1-6
V: TRBV18
size: many
CDR3: CASSFQGIRSPLHF
DNA: TGTGCCAGCTCGTTCCAGGGGATACGTTCACCCCTCCACTTT

D: NA
J: TRBJ2-1
V: TRBV12-3/TRBV12-4
size: NA
CDR3: CASSLDGVSYNEQFF
DNA: TGTGCCAGCAGTTTAGACGGTGTCTCCTACAATGAGCAGTTCTTC

D: NA
J: TRBJ1-1
V: TRBV5-1
size: many
CDR3: CASSFPDSMNTEAFF
DNA: TGCGCCAGCAGCTTTCCCGACAGCATGAACACTGAAGCTTTCTTT

D: TRBD1
J: TRBJ1-4
V: TRBV29-1
size: NA
CDR3: CSVQDRPNEKLFF
DNA: TGCAGCGTCCAGGACAGGCCTAATGAAAAACTGTTTTTT

D: NA
J: TRBJ1-2
V: TRBV6-5
size: NA
CDR3: CASSYSSGNNYGYTF
DNA: TGTGCCAGCAGTTACTCGAGCGGGAATAACTATGGCTACACCTTC

D: NA
J: TRBJ2-2
V: TRBV6-5
size: many
CDR3: CASSYSQGQTGELFF
DNA: TGTGCCAGCAGTTACTCCCAGGGACAAACCGGGGAGCTGTTTTTT

D: NA
J: TRBJ2-7
V: TRBV24-1
size: many
CDR3: CATSDEVQGAYEQYF
DNA: TGTGCCACCAGTGACGAGGTGCAGGGCGCCTACGAGCAGTACTTC